One and the same sample provided the 15 T cell receptor beta chains below, sequenced in a study of blood T cell repertoires in COVID-19 (TCRdb year 2020). Preparation of the library involved the immunoSEQ multiplex PCR assay. This immuneACCESS table, as held by TCRdb, lists in-frame sequences with V and J called but not all clones. Of the missing ones, under half trace to an unresolved V gene in checked studies; the others have no known cause. The sample table shows approximately 300,000 clones, and around 89% are seen once. The ten largest account for around 0.84% of the sample. Sequences were obtained from peripheral blood. These receptors all come from a man aged 25-45 years with acute or convalescent COVID-19.

This clone appeared a few times. The genes are TRBV30 and TRBJ1-1; 12 nucleotides match TRBD1. The length of the CDR3 is 15 residues. Germline trimming cut 2 bases from V and 5 bases from J; bases unmatched to any gene: 6. Germline lookup yields CDR1 GTSNPN and CDR2 SVGIG (reference sequence). The CDR3 loop reads CAWSSGTGGLTEAFF. Here the CDR3 DNA reads TGTGCCTGGAGTTCCGGGACAGGGGGCCTGACTGAAGCTTTCTTT.

A few counts support this clone. V is TRBV28 and J is TRBJ1-4; 7 bases align to TRBD1. CDR3 size: 15 residues. Losses at the gene ends were 6 bases for V and 4 bases for J; bases not matched to a gene: 8. Per the germline V gene, CDR1 is MDHEN and CDR2 is SYDVKM. CDR3 protein: CASRYSGTDNEKLFF. CDR3 bases: TGTGCCAGCAGATACTCCGGGACAGATAATGAAAAACTGTTTTTT.

CDR3 DNA: TGTGCCAGCAGTTTAGCTCGGCGTGGGAGTGAAGCTTTCTTT. Translation gives CASSLARRGSEAFF. J is TRBJ1-1 and V is TRBV28; D gene ambiguous. CDR1 is MDHEN and CDR2 is SYDVKM in the germline V gene. V gave up 2 bases and J gave up 7 bases, with 14 bases separating them. The CDR3 consists of 14 residues.

The chain recombines TRBV10-3 with TRBJ2-1; a possible D gene is TRBD1 (7 bases). The CDR3 runs to 15 residues. V lost 5 bases and J 6 bases, leaving 17 bases between the germline ends. Germline loops: CDR1 ENHRY, CDR2 SYGVKD. The CDR3: CAISSGGRLGNEQFF. The CDR3 DNA sequence: TGTGCCATCAGTTCAGGGGGGCGGCTGGGCAATGAGCAGTTCTTC.

This clone was observed a handful of times. V gene TRBV24-1 combines with J gene TRBJ1-4; 10 nucleotides agree with TRBD1. There are 14 residues in the CDR3. Germline assignment: CDR1 KGHDR and CDR2 SFDVKD. V was clipped by 7 bases and J by 2 bases; unmatched bases: 0. The CDR3 bases are TGTGCCACCAGGGACAGGGGGACTAATGAAAAACTGTTTTTT. This encodes CATRDRGTNEKLFF.

There are a few counts of this clone. The rearrangement links TRBV27 to TRBJ1-4, with TRBD1 identical over 9 bases. The CDR3 totals 15 residues. V was pared by 5 bases and J by 6 bases, with 7 bases of the junction left unmatched. CDR1 and CDR2 from the germline V gene are MNHEY and SMNVEV (reference sequence). CDR3 nucleotide sequence: TGTGCCAGCAGTCCCCGGACAGGGGTTTATGAAAAACTGTTTTTT. Translating gives CASSPRTGVYEKLFF.

V and J are TRBV5-1 and TRBJ2-2; 11 bases map to TRBD2. Germline V lookup: CDR1 SGHRS, CDR2 YFSETQ. The ends lost 1 base at V and 1 base at J; junction bases unmatched: 3. The CDR3 has 17 amino acids. The CDR3 DNA reads TGCGCCAGCAGCTTGAATAGCGGGGGGGTGAACACCGGGGAGCTGTTTTTT. It yields the protein CASSLNSGGVNTGELFF. Full variable domain (missing parts from reference TRBV5-1 and TRBJ2-2): KAGVTQTPRYLIKTRGQQVTLSCSPISGHRSVSWYQQTPGQGLQFLFEYFSETQRNKGNFPGRFSGRQFSNSRSEMNVSTLELGDSALYLCASSLNSGGVNTGELFFGEGSRLTVL.

The chain employs TRBV5-1 and TRBJ2-2, with TRBD2 identical over 9 bases. Trimming took 1 base from V and 4 from J; bases not matched to a gene: 5. Per the germline V gene, CDR1 is SGHRS and CDR2 is YFSETQ. The CDR3 is made up of 16 amino acids. CDR3: CASSLLGGRATGELFF. In DNA form, the CDR3 reads TGCGCCAGCAGCTTGCTGGGCGGGAGGGCCACCGGGGAGCTGTTTTTT.

The V gene is TRBV5-8, the J gene TRBJ1-4; 9 positions match TRBD1. The germline V gene encodes CDR1 SGHTS and CDR2 YDEGEE. This CDR3 comprises 16 residues. V lost 4 bases and J lost 7; bases outside the gene matches: 11. In DNA form, the CDR3 reads TGTGCCAGCAGCAATAACAACAGGGGGCGAGGTGAAAAACTGTTTTTT. Translated: CASSNNNRGRGEKLFF.

The V and J genes are TRBV6-4 and TRBJ1-1, with 7 bases matching TRBD1. The V gene end was trimmed by 0 bases and the J gene end by 4 bases; junction bases not matched to a gene: 2. The CDR3 length is 14 residues. Germline CDR1 MRHNA, CDR2 SNTAGT. CDR3 in DNA: TGTGCCAGCAGTGACTCCGCAGGGGGCACTGAAGCTTTCTTT. Protein product: CASSDSAGGTEAFF.

The chain couples TRBV30 to TRBJ1-5; D might be TRBD1 (6 bases). V was shortened by 3 bases and J by 0 bases, with 15 bases between the two germline ends. This CDR3 spans 16 amino acids. Germline CDR1 reads GTSNPN; CDR2 reads SVGIG (reference sequence). CDR3 sequence (DNA): TGTGCCTGGAGCGCCAGGACAGACTATAGCAATCAGCCCCAGCATTTT. It is translated as CAWSARTDYSNQPQHF.

This clone has more than one count but fewer than ten. The chain recombines TRBV7-2 with TRBJ1-1, with 9 bases aligning to TRBD1. V gave up 4 bases and J gave up 5 bases; unmatched junction bases: 5. From germline, CDR1 is SGHTA and CDR2 FQGNSA. CDR3 length: 14 amino acids. CDR3 loop: CASSSRTGDTEAFF. The DNA of the CDR3 is TGTGCCAGCAGCTCTAGGACAGGGGATACTGAAGCTTTCTTT.

The gene calls are TRBV19 and TRBJ1-3; 7 bases are shared with TRBD1. CDR1 is LNHDA and CDR2 is SQIVND in the germline V gene (reference sequence). V trimming: 4 bases; J trimming: 0 bases; junction bases outside the gene matches: 6. CDR3 size: 16 residues. DNA of the CDR3: TGTGCCAGTAGTACGGGACAGATTAACTCTGGAAACACCATATATTTT. Amino acid sequence: CASSTGQINSGNTIYF.

In this sample, this clone turned up many times. The chain employs TRBV7-9 and TRBJ2-5, with D possibly matching TRBD2 (6 bases). Per the germline V gene, CDR1 is SEHNR and CDR2 is FQNEAQ (reference sequence). V lost 1 base and J lost 2, with 11 bases in between. The CDR3 totals 15 residues. CDR3: CASSLGAGIQETQYF. CDR3 sequence (DNA): TGTGCCAGCAGCTTAGGGGCGGGGATTCAAGAGACCCAGTACTTC.

The V gene is TRBV18, the J gene TRBJ1-3; the match to TRBD1 covers 9 bases. Germline values: CDR1 KGHSH, CDR2 LQKENI. CDR3 length equals 16 residues. Losses at the gene ends were 1 base for V and 1 base for J; bases not matched to a gene: 2. CDR3 coding DNA: TGTGCCAGCTCACCACTGGACAGGGGTTCTGGAAACACCATATATTTT. This translates into CASSPLDRGSGNTIYF.